Detailed here is one T cell receptor (beta chain). Antigen: not known. Time point given: week 47, end of study. What each vaccine dose contained was 300 ug of mutant IDH1 20-mer peptide, accompanied by topical imiquimod. This sample is drawn from a study of a mutant IDH1 vaccine in newly diagnosed glioma. At the level of the study: Vaccination followed radiotherapy alone by 4-6 weeks, or accompanied temozolomide cycles.

The repertoire was sequenced with immunoSEQ multiplex PCR; TCRdb's copy has only in-frame clones and lacks some. The table lists more than 30,000 clones, roughly four fifths of them singletons, with around 28% in the top ten. The specimen was PBMCs, collected from a glioma patient whose treatment included an IDH1 peptide vaccine. This TCR was recovered from a man aged 25 to 40 with glioma.

CDR3 coding DNA: TGCGCCAGCAGCTTGGAGGACACCCAAGAGACCCAGTACTTC. Encoded protein: CASSLEDTQETQYF. The V call is TRBV5-1, the J call TRBJ2-5; a possible D gene is TRBD1 (5 bases). Germline CDR1 is SGHRS and CDR2 is YFSETQ. This CDR3 is built from 14 residues. Trimming shortened V by 0 bases and J by 1 base, and 7 bases separated the two germline ends.